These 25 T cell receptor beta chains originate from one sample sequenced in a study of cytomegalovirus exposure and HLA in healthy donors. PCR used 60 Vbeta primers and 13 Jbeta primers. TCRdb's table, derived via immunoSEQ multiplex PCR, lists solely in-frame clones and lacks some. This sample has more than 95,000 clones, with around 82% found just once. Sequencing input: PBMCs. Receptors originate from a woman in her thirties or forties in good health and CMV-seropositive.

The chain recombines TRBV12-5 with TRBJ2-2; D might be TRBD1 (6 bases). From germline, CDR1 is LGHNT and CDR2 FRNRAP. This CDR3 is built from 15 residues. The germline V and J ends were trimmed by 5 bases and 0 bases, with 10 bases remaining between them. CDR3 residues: CASGGTGSNTGELFF. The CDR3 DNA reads TGTGCTAGTGGTGGCACAGGGTCGAACACCGGGGAGCTGTTTTTT.

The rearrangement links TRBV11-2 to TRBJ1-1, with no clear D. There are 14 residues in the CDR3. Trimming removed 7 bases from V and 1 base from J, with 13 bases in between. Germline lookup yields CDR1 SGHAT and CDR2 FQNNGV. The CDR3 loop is CASKPPGKNTEAFF. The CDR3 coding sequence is TGTGCCAGCAAGCCACCGGGAAAGAACACTGAAGCTTTCTTT. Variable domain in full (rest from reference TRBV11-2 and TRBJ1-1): EAGVAQSPRYKIIEKRQSVAFWCNPISGHATLYWYQQILGQGPKLLIQFQNNGVVDDSQLPKDRFSAERLKGVDSTLKIQPAKLEDSAVYLCASKPPGKNTEAFFGQGTRLTVV.

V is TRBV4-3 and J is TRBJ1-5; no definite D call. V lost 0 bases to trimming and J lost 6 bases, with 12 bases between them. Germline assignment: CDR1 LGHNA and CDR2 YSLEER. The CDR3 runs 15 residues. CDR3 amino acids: CASSQEGGPGQPQHF. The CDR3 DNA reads TGCGCCAGCAGCCAAGAGGGAGGCCCGGGTCAGCCCCAGCATTTT.

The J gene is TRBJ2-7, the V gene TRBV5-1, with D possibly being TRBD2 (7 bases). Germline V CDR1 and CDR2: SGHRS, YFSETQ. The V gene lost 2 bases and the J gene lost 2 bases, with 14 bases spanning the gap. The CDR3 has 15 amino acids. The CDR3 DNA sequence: TGCGCCAGCAGCTTTCAGGAGGGGGGGACCTACGAGCAGTACTTC. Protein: CASSFQEGGTYEQYF.

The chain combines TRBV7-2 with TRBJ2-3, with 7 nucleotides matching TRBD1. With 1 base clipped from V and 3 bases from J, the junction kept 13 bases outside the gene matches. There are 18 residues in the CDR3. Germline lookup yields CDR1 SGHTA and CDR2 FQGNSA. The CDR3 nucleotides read TGTGCCAGCAGCTTAGAGACCCCGGGACAGCTTAGTACAGATACGCAGTATTTT. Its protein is CASSLETPGQLSTDTQYF.

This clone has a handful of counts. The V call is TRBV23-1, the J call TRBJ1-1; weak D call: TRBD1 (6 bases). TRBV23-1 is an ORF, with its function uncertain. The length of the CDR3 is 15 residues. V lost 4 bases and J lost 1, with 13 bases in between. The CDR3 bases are TGCGCCAGCAGTCCGCCGATACAGGGGAACACTGAAGCTTTCTTT. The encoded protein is CASSPPIQGNTEAFF.

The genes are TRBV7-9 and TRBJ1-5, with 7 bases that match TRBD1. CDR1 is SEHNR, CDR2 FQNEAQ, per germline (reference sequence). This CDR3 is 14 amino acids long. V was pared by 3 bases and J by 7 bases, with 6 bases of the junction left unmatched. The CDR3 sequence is CASSFGTEHQPQHF. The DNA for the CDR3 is TGTGCCAGCAGCTTCGGGACAGAACACCAGCCCCAGCATTTT.

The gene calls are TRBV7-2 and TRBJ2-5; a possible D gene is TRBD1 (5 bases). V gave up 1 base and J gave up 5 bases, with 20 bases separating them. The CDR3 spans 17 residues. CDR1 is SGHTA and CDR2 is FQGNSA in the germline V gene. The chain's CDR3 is CASSLEGQGKFWETQYF. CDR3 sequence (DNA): TGTGCCAGCAGCTTAGAAGGCCAGGGAAAGTTTTGGGAGACCCAGTACTTC.

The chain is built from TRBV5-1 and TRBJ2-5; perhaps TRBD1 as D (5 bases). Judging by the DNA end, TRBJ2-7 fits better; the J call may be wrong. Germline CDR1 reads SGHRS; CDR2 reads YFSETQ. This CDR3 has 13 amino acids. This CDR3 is CASSFFQGYEQYF. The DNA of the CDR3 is TGCGCCAGCAGCTTCTTTCAGGGATACGAGCAGTACTTC.

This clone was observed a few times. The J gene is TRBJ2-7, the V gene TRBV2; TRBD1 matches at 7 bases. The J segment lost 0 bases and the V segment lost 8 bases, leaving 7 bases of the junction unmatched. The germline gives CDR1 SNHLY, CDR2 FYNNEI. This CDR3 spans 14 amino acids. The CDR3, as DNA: TGTGCCAGCGGCCTCGGGACAGTCTCCTACGAGCAGTACTTC. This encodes CASGLGTVSYEQYF.

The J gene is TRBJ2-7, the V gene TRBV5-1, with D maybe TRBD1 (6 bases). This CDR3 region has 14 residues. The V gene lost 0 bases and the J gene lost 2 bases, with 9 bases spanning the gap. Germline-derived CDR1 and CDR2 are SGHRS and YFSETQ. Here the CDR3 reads CASSLGTDTYEQYF. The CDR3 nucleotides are TGCGCCAGCAGCTTGGGGACAGACACCTACGAGCAGTACTTC.

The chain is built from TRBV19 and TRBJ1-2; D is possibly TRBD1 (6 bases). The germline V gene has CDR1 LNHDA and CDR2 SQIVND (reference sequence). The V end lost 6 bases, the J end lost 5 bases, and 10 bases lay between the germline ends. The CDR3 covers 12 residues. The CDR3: CASRPTGYGYTF. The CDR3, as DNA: TGTGCCAGTAGGCCCACAGGGTATGGCTACACCTTC.

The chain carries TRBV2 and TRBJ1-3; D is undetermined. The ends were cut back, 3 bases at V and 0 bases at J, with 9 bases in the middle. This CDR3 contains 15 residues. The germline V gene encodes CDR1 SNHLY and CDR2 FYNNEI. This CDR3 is CASSDTGSSGNTIYF. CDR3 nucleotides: TGTGCCAGCAGTGATACGGGGAGCTCTGGAAACACCATATATTTT.

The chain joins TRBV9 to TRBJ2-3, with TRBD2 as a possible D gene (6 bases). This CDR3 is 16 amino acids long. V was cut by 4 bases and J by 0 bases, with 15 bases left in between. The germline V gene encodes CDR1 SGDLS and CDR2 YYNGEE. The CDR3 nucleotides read TGTGCCAGCAGCTCCCATGGCGGGACTAGCACAGATACGCAGTATTTT. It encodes CASSSHGGTSTDTQYF. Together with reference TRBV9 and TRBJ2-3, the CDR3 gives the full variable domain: DSGVTQTPKHLITATGQRVTLRCSPRSGDLSVYWYQQSLDQGLQFLIQYYNGEERAKGNILERFSAQQFPDLHSELNLSSLELGDSALYFCASSSHGGTSTDTQYFGPGTRLTVL.

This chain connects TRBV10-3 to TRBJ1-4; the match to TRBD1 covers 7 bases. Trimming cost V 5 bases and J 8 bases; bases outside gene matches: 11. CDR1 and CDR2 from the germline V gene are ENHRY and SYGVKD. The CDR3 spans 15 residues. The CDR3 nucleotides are TGTGCCATCAGTTCCCCGGGACAGAATAGGGAAAAACTGTTTTTT. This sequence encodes CAISSPGQNREKLFF.

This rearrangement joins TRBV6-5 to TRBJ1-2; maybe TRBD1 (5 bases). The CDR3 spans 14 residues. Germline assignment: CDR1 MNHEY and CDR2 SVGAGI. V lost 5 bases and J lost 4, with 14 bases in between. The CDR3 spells CASSEMGGTYGYTF. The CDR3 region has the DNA TGTGCCAGCAGTGAAATGGGGGGGACCTATGGCTACACCTTC.

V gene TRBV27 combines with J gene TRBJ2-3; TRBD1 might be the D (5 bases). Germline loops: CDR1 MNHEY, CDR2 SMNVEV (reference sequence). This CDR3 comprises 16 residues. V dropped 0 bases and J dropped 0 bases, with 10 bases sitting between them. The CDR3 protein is CASSLSPGSSTDTQYF. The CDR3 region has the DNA TGTGCCAGCAGTTTATCGCCAGGGTCAAGCACAGATACGCAGTATTTT.

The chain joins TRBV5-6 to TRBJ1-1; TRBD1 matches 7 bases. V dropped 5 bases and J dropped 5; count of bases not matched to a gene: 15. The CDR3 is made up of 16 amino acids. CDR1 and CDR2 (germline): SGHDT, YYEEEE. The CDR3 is CASRSGQRNIITEAFF. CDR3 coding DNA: TGTGCCAGCAGATCGGGACAGCGAAATATAATAACTGAAGCTTTCTTT. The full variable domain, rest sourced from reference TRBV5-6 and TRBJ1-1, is DAGVTQSPTHLIKTRGQQVTLRCSPKSGHDTVSWYQQALGQGPQFIFQYYEEEERQRGNFPDRFSGHQFPNYSSELNVNALLLGDSALYLCASRSGQRNIITEAFFGQGTRLTVV.

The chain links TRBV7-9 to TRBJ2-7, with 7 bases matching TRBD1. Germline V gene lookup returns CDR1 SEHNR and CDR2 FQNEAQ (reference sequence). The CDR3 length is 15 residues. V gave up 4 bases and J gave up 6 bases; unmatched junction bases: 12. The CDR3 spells CASSSLTGEISEQYF. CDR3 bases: TGTGCCAGCAGCTCACTAACAGGGGAGATAAGCGAGCAGTACTTC.

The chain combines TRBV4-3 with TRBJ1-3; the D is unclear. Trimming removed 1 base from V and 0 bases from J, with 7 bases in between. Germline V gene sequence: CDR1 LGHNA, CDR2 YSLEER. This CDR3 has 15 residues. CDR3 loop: CASSQVWSSGNTIYF. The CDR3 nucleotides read TGCGCCAGCAGCCAAGTCTGGAGCTCTGGAAACACCATATATTTT.

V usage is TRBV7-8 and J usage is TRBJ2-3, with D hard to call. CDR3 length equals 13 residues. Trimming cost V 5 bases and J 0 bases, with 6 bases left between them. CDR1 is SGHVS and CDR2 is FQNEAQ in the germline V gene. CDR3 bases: TGTGCCAGCAGCCCCACTAGCACAGATACGCAGTATTTT. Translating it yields CASSPTSTDTQYF.

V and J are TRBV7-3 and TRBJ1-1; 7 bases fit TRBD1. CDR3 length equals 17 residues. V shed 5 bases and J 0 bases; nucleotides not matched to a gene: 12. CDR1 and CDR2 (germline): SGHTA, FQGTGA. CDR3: CASSPGTRDSMNTEAFF. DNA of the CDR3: TGTGCCAGCAGCCCTGGTACGAGGGACAGCATGAACACTGAAGCTTTCTTT.

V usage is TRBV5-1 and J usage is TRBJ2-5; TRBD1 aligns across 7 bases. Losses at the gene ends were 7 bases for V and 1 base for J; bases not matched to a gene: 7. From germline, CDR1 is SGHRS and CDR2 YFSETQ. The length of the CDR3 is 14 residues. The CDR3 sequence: CASARTGSQETQYF. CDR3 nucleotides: TGCGCCAGCGCCAGGACAGGTAGCCAAGAGACCCAGTACTTC. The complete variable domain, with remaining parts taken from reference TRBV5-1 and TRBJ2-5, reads KAGVTQTPRYLIKTRGQQVTLSCSPISGHRSVSWYQQTPGQGLQFLFEYFSETQRNKGNFPGRFSGRQFSNSRSEMNVSTLELGDSALYLCASARTGSQETQYFGPGTRLLVL.

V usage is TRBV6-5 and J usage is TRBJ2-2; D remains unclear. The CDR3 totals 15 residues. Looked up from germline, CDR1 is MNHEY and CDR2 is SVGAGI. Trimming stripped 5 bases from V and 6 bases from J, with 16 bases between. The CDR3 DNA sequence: TGTGCCAGCAGTCCCGAGGTGGCCCTCGCCGGGGAGCTGTTTTTT. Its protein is CASSPEVALAGELFF.

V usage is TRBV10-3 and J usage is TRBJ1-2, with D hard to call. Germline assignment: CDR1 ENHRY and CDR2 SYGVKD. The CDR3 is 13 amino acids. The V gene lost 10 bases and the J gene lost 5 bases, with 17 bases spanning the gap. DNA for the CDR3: TGTGCCACCACCCGATCCCTATCTTATGGCTACACCTTC. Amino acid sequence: CATTRSLSYGYTF.